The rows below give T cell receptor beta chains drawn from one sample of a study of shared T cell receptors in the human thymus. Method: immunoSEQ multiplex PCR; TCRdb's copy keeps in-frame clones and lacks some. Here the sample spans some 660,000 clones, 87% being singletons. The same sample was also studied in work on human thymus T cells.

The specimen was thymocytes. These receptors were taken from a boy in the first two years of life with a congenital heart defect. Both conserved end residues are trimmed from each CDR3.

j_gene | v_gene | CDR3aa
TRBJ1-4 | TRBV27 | ASNSGLAGDEKLF
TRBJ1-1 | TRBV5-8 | ASSRDRVIPEAF
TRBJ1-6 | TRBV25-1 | ASSEWRGWNSPLH
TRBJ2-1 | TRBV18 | ASSRQGAVEQF
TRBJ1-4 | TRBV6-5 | ASSHLTGELF
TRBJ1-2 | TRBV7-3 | ASSLTGGTDGYT
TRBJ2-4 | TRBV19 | ASRERGNKNIQY
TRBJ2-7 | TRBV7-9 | ASSLRVAGVGYEQY
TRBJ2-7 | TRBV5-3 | ARSLATSGGIYEQY
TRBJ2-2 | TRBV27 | ASSTHPRVAASGGSRDTGELF
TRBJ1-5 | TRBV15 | ATSCPGTDDQPQH
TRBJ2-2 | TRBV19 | ASRNRGNTGELF
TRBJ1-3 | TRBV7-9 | ASSLGRDFSGNTIY
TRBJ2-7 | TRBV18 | ASSPRLAGIHEQY
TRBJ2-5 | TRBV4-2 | ASSQDPQGLAGGREETQY
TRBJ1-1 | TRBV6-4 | ASSESSGGGITEAF
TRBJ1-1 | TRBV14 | ASSREGVGNTEAF
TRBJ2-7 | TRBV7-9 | ASSHTGREQY
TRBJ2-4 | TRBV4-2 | ASSQDRENIQY
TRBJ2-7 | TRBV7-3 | ASSNGTSGNEQY
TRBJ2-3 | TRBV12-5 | ASGLAGTGNDTQY
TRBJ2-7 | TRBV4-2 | ASSQAPPTSDLSYEQY
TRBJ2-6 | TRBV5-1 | ASSPQPPHREGPGANVLT
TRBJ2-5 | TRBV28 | ASSPEWSSGAPGETQY
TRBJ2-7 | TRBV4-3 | ASSEGGGAYEQY
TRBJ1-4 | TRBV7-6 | ASSLTQGVNEKLF
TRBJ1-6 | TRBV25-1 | ASSAPGIQHSPLH
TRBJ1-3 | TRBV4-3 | ASSQETYPGP
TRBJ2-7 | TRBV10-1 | ASSQGHLGEQY
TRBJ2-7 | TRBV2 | ASSQQGMGEQY
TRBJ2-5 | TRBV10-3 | ATRRTSGEETQY
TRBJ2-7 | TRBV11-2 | ASSQNRQVTYEQY
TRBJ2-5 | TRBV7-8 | ASSQTGETQY
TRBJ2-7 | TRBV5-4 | ASSLFRGRGFYEQY
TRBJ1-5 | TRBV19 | ASSIGQGGQPQH
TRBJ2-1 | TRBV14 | ASSQSVAGQRNEQF
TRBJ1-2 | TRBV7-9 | ASSSYSGVGFNYGYT
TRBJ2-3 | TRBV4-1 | ASSQDVVRSGGTDTQY
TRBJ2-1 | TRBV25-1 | ASGGGGSYNEQF
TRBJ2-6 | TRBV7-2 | ASSPTERSGANVLT
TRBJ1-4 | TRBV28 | ASSLGDRANEKLF